This T cell receptor beta chain was obtained from a study of blood T cell repertoires in COVID-19 (dated by TCRdb to the early 2020s). Regarding the complete study: Collaborator samples came from the United States, Italy and Spain and covered acute and convalescent phases of COVID-19. The material from the prospective study consisted of cDNA or gDNA derived from T cells, B-cell-depleted T cells, or PBMCs. The dataset comprised deeply sampled blood TCRbeta repertoires from subjects exposed to, actively infected with, or recovered from COVID-19. A freely available public database, intended as a resource for researchers studying the immune response to SARS-CoV-2, is where the repertoires were released. The samples were drawn from two sources: the first 160 participants of the ongoing ImmuneRACE study, and 1,254 subjects contributed by 6 global collaborators. Sample metadata almost always included a de-identified subject ID, COVID-19 status, age in years and sex. HLA class I and class II types, where available, came from metadata supplied by the sample provider rather than from assay-based typing.

TCRbeta CDR3 regions were amplified from genomic DNA by means of the immunoSEQ Assay, a bias-controlled multiplex PCR. The study's processing was this. Within the assay, amplification of reference gene primers was used to estimate how many nucleated cells each sample contained. To quantify the absolute abundance of each unique TCRbeta CDR3 rearrangement, sequence reads were collapsed and filtered. For each sample, productive Simpson clonality was calculated as the square root of Simpson's diversity index across productive rearrangements. This immuneACCESS table, as held by TCRdb, lists in-frame sequences with V and J called but not all clones. Of the missing ones, under half trace to an unresolved V gene in checked studies; the others have no known cause. V, J and clone size are taken as reported in that table, and D and trimming were inferred from the DNA itself. The sample contains 320,000 or so clones, 75% to 90% of them found a single time. Of the sample, about 4.7% is held by the ten largest clones.

General conclusions and limits of the study: How much clinical and demographic metadata was included differed by source and by participant, and the metadata was provided uncurated.

Concerning this clone: No antigen is known for it. No qualities accompany the bases; no much larger clone lies one base away.

Enrolling through a virtual design, the prospective study's participants ranged in age from roughly 18 to 90 years and lived across more than 20 United States geographic areas. In the prospective study, participants were assigned to cohorts based on the clinical history participants reported in a screening survey and a study questionnaire. Recovered participants in ImmuneRACE Cohort 3 were defined by two consecutive negative NP/OP PCR tests, clearance by a healthcare professional, or resolution of symptoms. Mobile phlebotomists in the prospective study collected whole blood, serum and a nasopharyngeal or oropharyngeal swab from every participant. Participants in the prospective study had the option to provide additional blood draws and questionnaires over an approximately 2-month period. Blood samples from the prospective study were shipped frozen or at room temperature prior to DNA extraction.

The CDR3, from cysteine to phenylalanine, totals 15 residues. Of all the DNA, just the CDR3 is kept, 45 bases in frame from base 1. For CDR1 and CDR2, the germline V gene lists MNHEY and SVGAGI. The junction shows trimming of 2 bases on V and 6 bases on J, and the gene matches do not reach 7 bases of it. The source material was PBMCs or T cells enriched from blood (not recorded which). This TCR came from a man aged 25-45 years who had recovered from COVID-19. The receptor chain draws on TRBV6-5 and TRBJ2-7, and 10 bases in between align with TRBD2. The nucleotide sequence is given as TGTGCCAGCAGTTACGTTGCTAGCGGGGGATCCGAGCAGTACTTC. This yields the protein CASSYVASGGSEQYF.